The 31 T cell receptor beta chains listed next were all sequenced from one sample in a study of PD-L1 blockade in urothelial cancer. Data came from immunoSEQ multiplex PCR; TCRdb stores just in-frame clones and leaves some out. The profile covers about 84,000 clones, with around 80% appearing a single time and 9.5% taken by the ten largest. The source was PBMCs, collected around atezolizumab (anti-PD-L1) treatment. Receptors originate from a man in his 70s with urothelial cancer.

This clone was counted between two and nine times. This rearrangement joins TRBV19 to TRBJ1-5; D is ambiguous. The germline V and J ends were trimmed by 3 bases and 7 bases, with 10 bases remaining between them. Per germline, CDR1 LNHDA and CDR2 SQIVND (reference sequence). The CDR3 has 13 amino acids. CDR3 nucleotide sequence: TGTGCCAGTAGTATCACGGGTATCCAGCCCCAGCATTTT. Protein sequence: CASSITGIQPQHF.

The J gene is TRBJ1-2, the V gene TRBV10-3, with a possible D match to TRBD1 (6 bases). Germline CDR1 ENHRY, CDR2 SYGVKD. CDR3 length: 14 amino acids. V shed 4 bases and J shed 4 bases, with 13 bases lying between them. CDR3 sequence: CAISGMTGIYGYTF. The CDR3 DNA reads as TGTGCCATCAGTGGCATGACAGGAATCTATGGCTACACCTTC.

The chain carries TRBV2 and TRBJ1-2; D perhaps matches TRBD1 (5 bases). V lost 4 bases and J 4 bases, leaving 10 bases between the germline ends. CDR1 and CDR2 (germline): SNHLY, FYNNEI. The CDR3 contains 13 residues. This CDR3 reads CASSVGGGYGYTF. As DNA, the CDR3 is TGTGCCAGCAGTGTCGGCGGGGGCTATGGCTACACCTTC. Using reference TRBV2 and TRBJ1-2 for the parts outside the CDR3, the full variable domain is EPEVTQTPSHQVTQMGQEVILRCVPISNHLYFYWYRQILGQKVEFLVSFYNNEISEKSEIFDDQFSVERPDGSNFTLKIRSTKLEDSAMYFCASSVGGGYGYTFGSGTRLTVV.

This clone was seen only once. Written as DNA, the CDR3 is TGTGCCAGCAGCATTACTAGCGGGGGGGCCGATACGCAGTATTTT. Encoded protein: CASSITSGGADTQYF. V and J are TRBV11-3 and TRBJ2-3, with TRBD2 matching 13 bases. V shed 5 bases and J 6 bases; nucleotides not matched to a gene: 5. This CDR3 contains 15 residues. CDR1 and CDR2 (germline): SGHNT, YENEEA.

V is TRBV9 and J is TRBJ2-5, with TRBD1 matching 7 bases. The germline V gene encodes CDR1 SGDLS and CDR2 YYNGEE. The trim removed 4 bases at V and 1 base at J, leaving 7 bases unmatched. There are 15 residues in the CDR3. CDR3 coding DNA: TGTGCCAGCAGCCCTCGCCGGGACAGCCAAGAGACCCAGTACTTC. Translation gives CASSPRRDSQETQYF. Full variable domain (remainder filled in from reference TRBV9 and TRBJ2-5): DSGVTQTPKHLITATGQRVTLRCSPRSGDLSVYWYQQSLDQGLQFLIQYYNGEERAKGNILERFSAQQFPDLHSELNLSSLELGDSALYFCASSPRRDSQETQYFGPGTRLLVL.

The J gene is TRBJ2-3, the V gene TRBV7-9; 7 positions agree with TRBD2. Trimming cost V 0 bases and J 1 base; bases outside gene matches: 10. This CDR3 region has 18 residues. CDR1 is SEHNR and CDR2 is FQNEAQ in the germline V gene (reference sequence). The CDR3 DNA is TGTGCCAGCAGCTTAGCCGCCCAGACTAGCACCGGCACAGATACGCAGTATTTT. Its translation is CASSLAAQTSTGTDTQYF.

This clone was found a few times. The J gene is TRBJ1-6, the V gene TRBV4-1, with 7 bases fitting TRBD1. This CDR3 has 13 amino acids. V trimming: 3 bases; J trimming: 9 bases; junction bases outside the gene matches: 2. The germline CDR1 and CDR2 sequences are MGHRA and YSYEKL. The DNA of the CDR3 is TGCGCCAGCAGCCAGGGGACAGTTTCACCCCTCCACTTT. Amino acid sequence: CASSQGTVSPLHF.

This sequence joins TRBV19 and TRBJ2-7; tentatively, D is TRBD1 (6 bases). CDR3 length equals 14 residues. The V gene lost 3 bases and the J gene lost 6 bases, with 15 bases spanning the gap. CDR1 is LNHDA, CDR2 SQIVND, per germline (reference sequence). As DNA, the CDR3 is TGTGCCAGTAGTATCGGAAGGGGGTACTCCGAGCAGTACTTC. Translation gives CASSIGRGYSEQYF.

V is TRBV12-5 and J is TRBJ2-1; the D gene is possibly TRBD2 (6 bases). V gave up 6 bases and J gave up 7 bases, with 16 bases separating them. There are 14 residues in the CDR3. Germline V gives CDR1 LGHNT, CDR2 FRNRAP. The CDR3 DNA is TGTGCTAGTGGCCGGGACTCCCTGGGGAATGAGCAGTTCTTC. Amino acids: CASGRDSLGNEQFF. Complete variable domain (other parts from reference TRBV12-5 and TRBJ2-1): DARVTQTPRHKVTEMGQEVTMRCQPILGHNTVFWYRQTMMQGLELLAYFRNRAPLDDSGMPKDRFSAEMPDATLATLKIQPSEPRDSAVYFCASGRDSLGNEQFFGPGTRLTVL.

This chain uses TRBV5-1 with TRBJ2-2; D possibly corresponds to TRBD2 (6 bases). Looked up from germline, CDR1 is SGHRS and CDR2 is YFSETQ. The CDR3 sequence is 15 residues long. V dropped 0 bases and J dropped 0 bases, with 6 bases sitting between them. CDR3 DNA sequence: TGCGCCAGCAGCTTGGGGGGGGCGAACACCGGGGAGCTGTTTTTT. It yields the protein CASSLGGANTGELFF.

A note on this clone: The same CDR3 also results from other DNA sequences found in this sample. V is TRBV25-1 and J is TRBJ1-2; D possibly corresponds to TRBD1 (5 bases). The CDR3 sequence is 12 residues long. V was shortened by 3 bases and J by 7 bases, with 9 bases between the two germline ends. CDR1 is MGHDK, CDR2 SYGVNS, per germline. This chain's CDR3 is CASSEGGGGYTF. DNA for the CDR3: TGTGCCAGCAGTGAGGGGGGTGGTGGCTACACCTTC.

The chain combines TRBV27 with TRBJ1-3; tentative D call: TRBD1 (5 bases). CDR1 is MNHEY and CDR2 is SMNVEV in the germline V gene (reference sequence). CDR3 size: 16 residues. The V end lost 5 bases, the J end lost 7 bases, and 21 bases lay between the germline ends. The CDR3 DNA reads as TGTGCCAGCAGTCTCGGCCAGGGACTTGCGGGGAACACCATATATTTT. It yields the protein CASSLGQGLAGNTIYF.

This clone was recorded only once. The V and J genes are TRBV7-8 and TRBJ1-2; 8 bases fit TRBD1. The V gene's germline CDR1 is SGHVS and CDR2 FQNEAQ. V shed 0 bases, J shed 6 bases, and the junction held 15 bases outside the gene matches. The CDR3 has 18 residues. CDR3: CASSLAFGQGWERHGYTF. CDR3 nucleotides: TGTGCCAGCAGCTTAGCCTTTGGACAGGGCTGGGAGCGGCATGGCTACACCTTC.

The V call is TRBV6-1, the J call TRBJ2-7; 7 bases line up with TRBD2. The CDR3 has 13 residues. Germline assignment: CDR1 MNHNS and CDR2 SASEGT. V was pared by 6 bases and J by 4 bases, with 6 bases of the junction left unmatched. The CDR3 loop reads CASSQAGQYEQYF. CDR3 sequence (DNA): TGTGCCAGCAGCCAAGCGGGGCAATACGAGCAGTACTTC.

This chain joins TRBV19 and TRBJ1-3, with 7 positions matching TRBD1. This CDR3 spans 15 amino acids. Trimming at V came to 4 bases and at J to 0 bases, leaving 3 bases not matched to a gene. Germline values: CDR1 LNHDA, CDR2 SQIVND (reference sequence). CDR3 sequence: CASSTSGGSGNTIYF. The CDR3 DNA reads as TGTGCCAGTAGTACCTCAGGGGGCTCTGGAAACACCATATATTTT.

J is TRBJ2-5 and V is TRBV30, with 8 bases aligning to TRBD1. Germline-derived CDR1 and CDR2 are GTSNPN and SVGIG (reference sequence). This CDR3 has 16 amino acids. With 0 bases clipped from V and 5 bases from J, the junction kept 11 bases outside the gene matches. DNA for the CDR3: TGTGCCTGGAGTGTAATCCAGGGGGCCCTTGGGGAGACCCAGTACTTC. This translates into CAWSVIQGALGETQYF.

This clone has only one observation. This chain uses TRBV7-6 with TRBJ1-4; TRBD1 matches at 7 bases. V was clipped by 0 bases and J by 8 bases; unmatched bases: 6. The CDR3 covers 15 residues. CDR1 is SGHVS and CDR2 is FNYEAQ in the germline V gene. In DNA form, the CDR3 reads TGTGCCAGCAGCTTAGCGACAGGGATGAACGAAAAACTGTTTTTT. Amino acids: CASSLATGMNEKLFF.

This chain joins TRBV5-1 and TRBJ2-3, with 8 bases identical to TRBD2. This CDR3 is 16 amino acids long. Germline V gives CDR1 SGHRS, CDR2 YFSETQ. After removal of 0 bases from V and 2 bases from J, the junction contained 5 bases not matched to a gene. CDR3 coding DNA: TGCGCCAGCAGCTTGGATGCGGGGGGAGCCACAGATACGCAGTATTTT. It specifies CASSLDAGGATDTQYF.

The V gene is TRBV25-1, the J gene TRBJ1-2; 8 nucleotides match TRBD1. Germline CDR1 reads MGHDK; CDR2 reads SYGVNS. The CDR3 spans 15 residues. Trimming removed 3 bases from V and 4 bases from J; junction bases left unmatched: 7. This chain's CDR3 is CASSDNRGSFYGYTF. The CDR3 nucleotides read TGTGCCAGCAGTGACAACAGGGGGTCATTCTATGGCTACACCTTC.

This clone turned up a few times. The chain uses TRBV5-1 and TRBJ2-7; D unclear. CDR3 length equals 13 residues. V was pared by 2 bases and J by 6 bases, with 12 bases between. Germline V lookup: CDR1 SGHRS, CDR2 YFSETQ. The chain's CDR3 is CASSFSRGTEQYF. The CDR3 DNA follows: TGCGCCAGCAGCTTTTCGAGAGGTACCGAGCAGTACTTC.

This clone occurred once. The chain couples TRBV7-3 to TRBJ2-2, with D unclear. CDR1 is SGHTA, CDR2 FQGTGA, per germline. This CDR3 has 16 amino acids. The V gene lost 1 base and the J gene lost 3 bases, with 12 bases spanning the gap. DNA for the CDR3: TGTGCCAGCAGCTTAAGCCCGACGGCGGACACCGGGGAGCTGTTTTTT. This translates into CASSLSPTADTGELFF.

The chain is built from TRBV9 and TRBJ1-2; 9 bases match TRBD1. V lost 3 bases and J lost 4; bases outside the gene matches: 13. CDR3 size: 17 residues. Germline CDR1 reads SGDLS; CDR2 reads YYNGEE. CDR3 sequence (DNA): TGTGCCAGCAGCGCGCTTAGGACAGGGGATGGGGGCTATGGCTACACCTTC. Its translation is CASSALRTGDGGYGYTF.

There are a few counts of this clone. The V and J genes are TRBV27 and TRBJ1-5; perhaps TRBD1 as D (5 bases). Germline CDR1 reads MNHEY; CDR2 reads SMNVEV (reference sequence). This CDR3 contains 14 residues. The V end lost 6 bases, the J end lost 0 bases, and 9 bases lay between the germline ends. CDR3: CASRRGLSNQPQHF. DNA of the CDR3: TGTGCCAGCAGACGGGGACTTAGCAATCAGCCCCAGCATTTT.

V is TRBV2 and J is TRBJ2-2, with 9 nucleotides matching TRBD2. The CDR3 loop spans 14 amino acids. Germline-derived CDR1 and CDR2 are SNHLY and FYNNEI. The V segment lost 6 bases and the J segment 5 bases; nucleotides outside the gene matches: 4. CDR3 sequence: CASSLAGLTGELFF. CDR3 DNA sequence: TGTGCCAGCAGCCTAGCGGGGCTGACCGGGGAGCTGTTTTTT.

The chain recombines TRBV4-2 with TRBJ2-2; D not resolved. The V gene's germline CDR1 is LGHNA and CDR2 YNFKEQ. The CDR3 extends over 18 amino acids. Trimming took off 0 bases at V and 1 base at J, with 15 bases between the two ends. The CDR3 coding sequence is TGTGCCAGCAGCCAAGATAAGGCGACATTCTTGAACACCGGGGAGCTGTTTTTT. It codes for CASSQDKATFLNTGELFF.

J is TRBJ2-3 and V is TRBV11-1, with 8 bases that match TRBD1. The CDR3 spans 17 residues. CDR1 and CDR2 (germline): SGHAT, FQDESV (reference sequence). V lost 6 bases, J lost 2 bases, and 13 bases stayed unmatched. The CDR3 loop reads CASSYGQGAFHTDTQYF. DNA for the CDR3: TGTGCCAGCAGTTACGGACAGGGCGCCTTCCACACAGATACGCAGTATTTT.

This clone was observed a handful of times. The V and J genes are TRBV2 and TRBJ2-1, with D perhaps TRBD2 (5 bases). Germline CDR1 and CDR2: SNHLY and FYNNEI. Deletions cut 1 base from V and 8 bases from J, with 18 bases between. The CDR3 is made up of 16 amino acids. DNA of the CDR3: TGTGCCAGCAGTGAAGAAGGAACTAGTGCTGGCCATGAGCAGTTCTTC. It translates to CASSEEGTSAGHEQFF.

This sequence joins TRBV5-1 and TRBJ2-3; 11 positions match TRBD2. Germline CDR1 is SGHRS and CDR2 is YFSETQ. V was pared by 3 bases and J by 5 bases, with 11 bases of the junction left unmatched. CDR3 length: 17 amino acids. This chain's CDR3 is CASSSGLAGGGVDTQYF. CDR3 nucleotide sequence: TGCGCCAGCAGCTCTGGACTAGCGGGCGGAGGGGTAGATACGCAGTATTTT.

This chain's CDR3 is CASSGDSEYGYTF. CDR3 DNA sequence: TGTGCCAGCAGTGGGGACAGCGAATATGGCTACACCTTC. V is TRBV2 and J is TRBJ1-2, with 7 positions matching TRBD1. Germline V CDR1 and CDR2: SNHLY, FYNNEI. Trimming took 4 bases from V and 5 from J; bases not matched to a gene: 4. The CDR3 is 13 amino acids.

This clone has just one count. This chain links TRBV2 with TRBJ1-3; the D gene is possibly TRBD1 (5 bases). CDR3 length: 14 residues. Germline V gene data show CDR1 as SNHLY and CDR2 as FYNNEI. Trimming shortened V by 6 bases and J by 2 bases, and 11 bases separated the two germline ends. CDR3 sequence (DNA): TGTGCCAGCAGGCGACAGTCCACTGGAAACACCATATATTTT. It encodes CASRRQSTGNTIYF.

V and J are TRBV7-2 and TRBJ2-1; TRBD2 is a possible D gene (5 bases). Germline values: CDR1 SGHTA, CDR2 FQGNSA. V was pared by 1 base and J by 3 bases, with 13 bases between. The length of the CDR3 is 16 residues. The CDR3 nucleotides read TGTGCCAGCAGCTTAGATACGGCTAGCTACTACAATGAGCAGTTCTTC. It specifies CASSLDTASYYNEQFF.